This is a list of T cell receptor beta chains from one sample in a study of regulatory T cells in long-lasting Graves disease. TCRdb reprocessed the multiplex PCR reads via MiXCR and lists one record per CDR3 protein. The sample records about 210,000 distinct CDR3 sequences, roughly 19% being singletons. The same specimen was also included in a second study, on T cells in Graves' hyperthyroidism and ophthalmopathy.

The sequencing here drew on peripheral blood mononuclear cells (PBMCs), taken at new diagnosis, from a patient treated with antithyroid drugs. These receptors came from a woman in her thirties with Graves disease. CDR3s include the opening cysteine and the closing phenylalanine or tryptophan. A D gene is named only where the DNA matches it firmly. A row's size may be missing; if present it is once, few, many or a size class.

cdr3_length: 11; j_call: TRBJ2-1; clone_size: many; d_call: TRBD2; v_call: TRBV30; cdr3_nt: TGTGCAACCGGGACTAGAAGTGAGCAGTTCTTC; cdr3_aa: CATGTRSEQFF
cdr3_length: 14; j_call: TRBJ1-5; clone_size: many; d_call: TRBD1; v_call: TRBV7-9; cdr3_nt: TGTGCCAGCAGCTTCTCGCAGGGGGATCAGCCCCAGCATTTT; cdr3_aa: CASSFSQGDQPQHF
cdr3_length: 15; j_call: TRBJ1-5; clone_size: NA; d_call: NA; v_call: TRBV6-1; cdr3_nt: TGTGCCAGCAACTTAGACGGAGATAGCAATCAGCCCCAGCATTTT; cdr3_aa: CASNLDGDSNQPQHF
cdr3_length: 13; j_call: TRBJ2-3; clone_size: few; d_call: NA; v_call: TRBV19; cdr3_nt: TGTGCCAGTAGTTGGCTGATCACAGATACGCAGTATTTT; cdr3_aa: CASSWLITDTQYF
cdr3_length: 13; j_call: TRBJ1-2; clone_size: few; d_call: NA; v_call: TRBV6-1; cdr3_nt: TGTGCCAGCAGTCCCCAGGGCTTTCAGGGCTACACCTTC; cdr3_aa: CASSPQGFQGYTF
cdr3_length: 14; j_call: TRBJ2-7; clone_size: many; d_call: NA; v_call: TRBV6-1; cdr3_nt: TGTGCCAGCAGTGAAGCGATAACCAGGGACGAGCAGTACTTC; cdr3_aa: CASSEAITRDEQYF
cdr3_length: 18; j_call: TRBJ2-1; clone_size: many; d_call: TRBD2; v_call: TRBV4-1; cdr3_nt: TGCGCCAGCACCTGGGGGACTAGCGGGTCCACCTCCTACAATGAGCAGTTCTTC; cdr3_aa: CASTWGTSGSTSYNEQFF
cdr3_length: 12; j_call: TRBJ2-4; clone_size: many; d_call: NA; v_call: TRBV20-1; cdr3_nt: TGCAGTGCTAGGGGCTCCCCGTACATTCAGTACTTC; cdr3_aa: CSARGSPYIQYF
cdr3_length: 13; j_call: TRBJ2-7; clone_size: many; d_call: NA; v_call: TRBV12-5; cdr3_nt: TGTGCTAGTAGAAAGGGCAGCTCCTACGAGCAGTACTTC; cdr3_aa: CASRKGSSYEQYF
cdr3_length: 15; j_call: TRBJ1-3; clone_size: many; d_call: TRBD1; v_call: TRBV7-9; cdr3_nt: TGTGCCAGCAGCTTTTCGGACAGGGCTGGAAACACCATATATTTT; cdr3_aa: CASSFSDRAGNTIYF
cdr3_length: 15; j_call: TRBJ2-2; clone_size: many; d_call: NA; v_call: TRBV30; cdr3_nt: TGTGCCTGGGTAGGCTCCGGGACTTACACCGGGGAGCTGTTTTTT; cdr3_aa: CAWVGSGTYTGELFF
cdr3_length: 12; j_call: TRBJ1-1; clone_size: many; d_call: TRBD1; v_call: TRBV9; cdr3_nt: TGTGCCAGCAGGGGGGGGACAGTTGGGACTTTCTTT; cdr3_aa: CASRGGTVGTFF
cdr3_length: 15; j_call: TRBJ2-3; clone_size: many; d_call: NA; v_call: TRBV2; cdr3_nt: TGTGCCAGCAGCGCCTTCGGGGCTGGCACAGATACGCAGTATTTT; cdr3_aa: CASSAFGAGTDTQYF
cdr3_length: 17; j_call: TRBJ2-5; clone_size: NA; d_call: TRBD2; v_call: TRBV2; cdr3_nt: TGTGCCAGCAGTGAAGCTGTACTAGCGGGAGTTGCAGAGACCCAGTACTTC; cdr3_aa: CASSEAVLAGVAETQYF
cdr3_length: 16; j_call: TRBJ2-7; clone_size: many; d_call: NA; v_call: TRBV6-1; cdr3_nt: TGTGCCAGCAGCTCAAGCACCGGGACGGGGTCCTACGAGCAGTACTTC; cdr3_aa: CASSSSTGTGSYEQYF
cdr3_length: 14; j_call: TRBJ1-2; clone_size: many; d_call: NA; v_call: TRBV5-5; cdr3_nt: TGTGCCAGCAGCTTCGGCGGGTTTAACTATGGCTACACCTTC; cdr3_aa: CASSFGGFNYGYTF
cdr3_length: 17; j_call: TRBJ1-4; clone_size: many; d_call: NA; v_call: TRBV19; cdr3_nt: TGTGCCAGTAGTATCCCCAAACAAAGGGGTGTTAATGAAAAACTGTTTTTT; cdr3_aa: CASSIPKQRGVNEKLFF
cdr3_length: 11; j_call: TRBJ2-7; clone_size: NA; d_call: NA; v_call: TRBV28; cdr3_nt: TGTGCCAGCAGTACCCAATACGAGCAGTACTTC; cdr3_aa: CASSTQYEQYF
cdr3_length: 18; j_call: TRBJ1-4; clone_size: many; d_call: NA; v_call: TRBV7-9; cdr3_nt: TGTGCCAGCAAATCTGCATGGGGTGGGACACCAACTAATGAAAAACTGTTTTTT; cdr3_aa: CASKSAWGGTPTNEKLFF
cdr3_length: 12; j_call: TRBJ2-5; clone_size: many; d_call: NA; v_call: TRBV29-1; cdr3_nt: TGCAGCGCCCAGGGGGGGGGGGAGACCCAGTACTTC; cdr3_aa: CSAQGGGETQYF
cdr3_length: 13; j_call: TRBJ2-3; clone_size: once; d_call: NA; v_call: TRBV19; cdr3_nt: TGTGCCAGTAGTATCCTCCGGGGAGATACGCAGTATTTT; cdr3_aa: CASSILRGDTQYF
cdr3_length: 14; j_call: TRBJ2-7; clone_size: NA; d_call: TRBD1; v_call: TRBV7-9; cdr3_nt: TGTGCCAGCAGCTTTGGGGACAGGGGGCTCGAGCAGTACTTC; cdr3_aa: CASSFGDRGLEQYF
cdr3_length: 15; j_call: TRBJ2-7; clone_size: many; d_call: NA; v_call: TRBV20-1; cdr3_nt: TGCAGTGCTAGGGTGTCTGGCAGAGGATCCTACGAGCAGTACTTC; cdr3_aa: CSARVSGRGSYEQYF
cdr3_length: 13; j_call: TRBJ2-5; clone_size: many; d_call: TRBD1; v_call: TRBV18; cdr3_nt: TGTGCCAGCTCACAAACAGGGGCTGAGACCCAGTACTTC; cdr3_aa: CASSQTGAETQYF
cdr3_length: 13; j_call: TRBJ1-2; clone_size: many; d_call: TRBD1; v_call: TRBV27; cdr3_nt: TGTGCCAGCAGTTGGGGACAGGGCTATGGCTACACCTTC; cdr3_aa: CASSWGQGYGYTF
cdr3_length: 16; j_call: TRBJ1-3; clone_size: many; d_call: NA; v_call: TRBV7-2; cdr3_nt: TGTGCCAGCAGCTTAGTTCAGGCTTACTCTGGAAACACCATATATTTT; cdr3_aa: CASSLVQAYSGNTIYF
cdr3_length: 14; j_call: TRBJ1-3; clone_size: many; d_call: NA; v_call: TRBV9; cdr3_nt: TGTGCCAGCAGCGTAGAACACTCTGGAAACACCATATATTTT; cdr3_aa: CASSVEHSGNTIYF
cdr3_length: 14; j_call: TRBJ2-7; clone_size: many; d_call: TRBD2; v_call: TRBV28; cdr3_nt: TGTGCCAGCAGATTCCGGGGACTAGCGGGCGAGCAGTACTTC; cdr3_aa: CASRFRGLAGEQYF
cdr3_length: 14; j_call: TRBJ1-4; clone_size: NA; d_call: NA; v_call: TRBV7-9; cdr3_nt: TGTGCCAGCAGCTCGGGGCACGGGCGCGAAAAACTGTTTTTT; cdr3_aa: CASSSGHGREKLFF
cdr3_length: 15; j_call: TRBJ1-5; clone_size: once; d_call: NA; v_call: TRBV11-1; cdr3_nt: TGTGCCAGCAGCCATGCGGGACTCCTAAATCAGCCCCAGCATTTT; cdr3_aa: CASSHAGLLNQPQHF
cdr3_length: 15; j_call: TRBJ2-3; clone_size: NA; d_call: NA; v_call: TRBV25-1; cdr3_nt: TGTGTCAGCAGTGATCGGGCTAACACCACAGATACGCAGTATTTT; cdr3_aa: CVSSDRANTTDTQYF
cdr3_length: 11; j_call: TRBJ2-7; clone_size: many; d_call: NA; v_call: TRBV29-1; cdr3_nt: TGCAGCGTGTTACAGGGTTACGAGCAGTACTTC; cdr3_aa: CSVLQGYEQYF
cdr3_length: 15; j_call: TRBJ1-1; clone_size: many; d_call: NA; v_call: TRBV12-3/TRBV12-4; cdr3_nt: TGTGCCAGCAGTCGCCCCGAAGGGGAGAACACTGAAGCTTTCTTT; cdr3_aa: CASSRPEGENTEAFF
cdr3_length: 15; j_call: TRBJ2-7; clone_size: many; d_call: NA; v_call: TRBV5-1; cdr3_nt: TGCGCCAGCAGCCCCCCCCAAGCGGGTTCCTACGAGCAGTACTTC; cdr3_aa: CASSPPQAGSYEQYF
cdr3_length: 14; j_call: TRBJ1-2; clone_size: many; d_call: NA; v_call: TRBV2; cdr3_nt: TGTGCCAGCAGTGGAGCGGCGGGCATCTATGGCTACACCTTC; cdr3_aa: CASSGAAGIYGYTF
cdr3_length: 16; j_call: TRBJ2-5; clone_size: many; d_call: TRBD1; v_call: TRBV29-1; cdr3_nt: TGCAGCGTTGATAACCCCCGGACAGGGTATGGGGAGACCCAGTACTTC; cdr3_aa: CSVDNPRTGYGETQYF
cdr3_length: 13; j_call: TRBJ2-1; clone_size: NA; d_call: NA; v_call: TRBV20-1; cdr3_nt: TGCAGTGGGCCGGGAAAGTCCTACAATGAGCAGTTCTTC; cdr3_aa: CSGPGKSYNEQFF
cdr3_length: 14; j_call: TRBJ1-6; clone_size: many; d_call: NA; v_call: TRBV5-8; cdr3_nt: TGTGCCAGCAGCTTGGCAGGGTATAATTCACCCCTCCACTTT; cdr3_aa: CASSLAGYNSPLHF
cdr3_length: 13; j_call: TRBJ1-3; clone_size: NA; d_call: NA; v_call: TRBV30; cdr3_nt: TGTGCCTGGAGTGTTGGCAACGGAAACACCATATATTTT; cdr3_aa: CAWSVGNGNTIYF
cdr3_length: 14; j_call: TRBJ2-5; clone_size: many; d_call: NA; v_call: TRBV20-1; cdr3_nt: TGCAGTCTAAATCGGGGCGCGATAGGAGAGACCCAGTACTTC; cdr3_aa: CSLNRGAIGETQYF
cdr3_length: 16; j_call: TRBJ2-2; clone_size: many; d_call: TRBD2; v_call: TRBV11-1; cdr3_nt: TGTGCCAGCAGGGGCCTAGCGGGAGTGAACACCGGGGAGCTGTTTTTT; cdr3_aa: CASRGLAGVNTGELFF